This TCR beta chain was recovered during a study of OX40 agonist ivuxolimab in advanced cancers. Looking at the study overall: The drug used for patients, ivuxolimab, was an agonistic anti-OX40 (CD134) antibody.

Autoimmune disease history or systemic immunosuppression disqualified patients. Data came from immunoSEQ multiplex PCR; TCRdb stores just in-frame clones and leaves some out. The table lists around 140,000 clones, roughly nine tenths of them singletons. As regards this clone: Its antigen is not identified.

This CDR3 is built from 14 residues. V was clipped by 8 bases and J by 1 base, with 14 bases between them. Per the germline V gene, CDR1 is MNHEY and CDR2 is SVGAGI. Whole-study results and caveats: At 0.1 to 3.0 mg/kg and by week 6, CD4+ and CD8+ T cells in the blood had expanded clonally.

This chain links TRBV6-5 with TRBJ1-1; the D gene is possibly TRBD1 (5 bases). This TCR derives from an adult with an advanced solid tumor such as melanoma, head and neck, liver or kidney cancer. The specimen was CD4+ or CD8+ T cells sorted from blood, collected in a trial of the OX40 agonist ivuxolimab. In DNA, the CDR3 is TGTGCCAGCTTACCGACAGCTCGGAACACTGAAGCTTTCTTT. The encoded protein is CASLPTARNTEAFF.